The 31 T cell receptor beta chains below come from one sample, sequenced in a study of control samples from healthy donors and cancer patients. Profiled with immunoSEQ multiplex PCR; TCRdb holds only in-frame clones, not every one. Here the sample spans 95,000 to 100,000 clones, almost 85% being singletons. The sequenced sample consisted of blood. These receptors were obtained from a man aged 55 to 70 in good health.

This chain connects TRBV27 to TRBJ1-1; D is perhaps TRBD1 (6 bases). In germline, CDR1 is MNHEY, CDR2 SMNVEV (reference sequence). This CDR3 is 14 amino acids long. Trimming pared 6 bases from V and 4 bases from J, leaving 15 bases between. Written as DNA, the CDR3 is TGTGCCAGCAGAACAGGGTTGCAGGGCACTGAAGCTTTCTTT. It yields the protein CASRTGLQGTEAFF.

The V gene is TRBV5-4, the J gene TRBJ2-7; possible D gene TRBD1, 6 bases. The V and J ends lost 2 bases and 5 bases respectively, with 17 bases between them. This CDR3 region has 15 residues. Germline V gene lookup returns CDR1 SGHNT and CDR2 YYREEE (reference sequence). The CDR3 bases are TGTGCCAGCAGCTTCTTTCGCCAGGGGCCCCACGAGCAGTACTTC. Amino acids: CASSFFRQGPHEQYF.

Notes on this clone: Other DNA sequences of this sample code for an identical CDR3. V usage is TRBV28 and J usage is TRBJ2-7; 7 bases align to TRBD2. Germline V gene sequence: CDR1 MDHEN, CDR2 SYDVKM. The trim removed 2 bases at V and 4 bases at J, leaving 8 bases unmatched. CDR3 size: 15 residues. The CDR3 nucleotides read TGTGCCAGCAGTTTAACGGCTAGCGGATCATACGAGCAGTACTTC. It translates to CASSLTASGSYEQYF.

CDR3 in amino acids: CASSESLAPSSPLHF. The CDR3 DNA follows: TGTGCCAGCAGTGAATCGTTGGCCCCCAGCTCACCCCTCCACTTT. The V call is TRBV25-1, the J call TRBJ1-6; D ambiguous. The CDR3 covers 15 residues. The germline V gene encodes CDR1 MGHDK and CDR2 SYGVNS. The V gene lost 1 base and the J gene lost 10 bases, with 14 bases spanning the gap. Drawing the rest from reference TRBV25-1 and TRBJ1-6, the complete variable domain is EADIYQTPRYLVIGTGKKITLECSQTMGHDKMYWYQQDPGMELHLIHYSYGVNSTEKGDLSSESTVSRIRTEHFPLTLESARPSHTSQYLCASSESLAPSSPLHFGNGTRLTVT.

This clone was found a few times. The chain has TRBV7-9 and TRBJ2-2, with 7 bases identical to TRBD2. The CDR3 contains 18 residues. V was clipped by 1 base and J by 6 bases; unmatched bases: 14. CDR1 and CDR2 from the germline V gene are SEHNR and FQNEAQ (reference sequence). CDR3 DNA: TGTGCCAGCAGCTTAGGGCGTATTGGGAGCGGGAAGTCCGGGGAGCTGTTTTTT. Its protein is CASSLGRIGSGKSGELFF.

The chain combines TRBV7-8 with TRBJ2-3, with 11 bases fitting TRBD1. The CDR3 covers 16 residues. Looked up from germline, CDR1 is SGHVS and CDR2 is FQNEAQ. Trimming took 5 bases from V and 6 from J; bases not matched to a gene: 10. CDR3 coding DNA: TGTGCCAGCAGCCTCCGGACAGGGGGCCCGACGGATACGCAGTATTTT. Amino acids: CASSLRTGGPTDTQYF.

The rearrangement uses TRBV3-1 (or the pseudogene TRBV3-2) and TRBJ2-5, with unresolved D. Germline CDR1 reads LGHDT; CDR2 reads YNNKEL (reference sequence). V was cut by 0 bases and J by 4 bases, with 12 bases left in between. The CDR3 is made up of 15 amino acids. CDR3 coding DNA: TGTGCCAGCAGCCAAGAATCCCGATGGGGAGAGACCCAGTACTTC. Amino acid sequence: CASSQESRWGETQYF.

This chain uses TRBV9 with TRBJ2-3; D gene ambiguous. V was shortened by 2 bases and J by 0 bases, with 4 bases between the two germline ends. The CDR3 sequence is 13 residues long. CDR1 SGDLS and CDR2 YYNGEE come from the germline V gene. Here the CDR3 DNA reads TGTGCCAGCAGCGTGGACAGCACAGATACGCAGTATTTT. It is translated as CASSVDSTDTQYF.

This chain joins TRBV11-2 and TRBJ2-1, with D possibly being TRBD1 (6 bases). V was clipped by 5 bases and J by 2 bases, with 13 bases between them. CDR3 size: 15 residues. CDR1 and CDR2 (germline): SGHAT, FQNNGV. The CDR3 here is CASSLSWGPYNEQFF. The CDR3 DNA is TGTGCCAGCAGCCTAAGTTGGGGGCCCTACAATGAGCAGTTCTTC.

J is TRBJ2-7 and V is TRBV30; TRBD1 is a possible D gene (5 bases). V was shortened by 5 bases and J by 6 bases, with 11 bases between the two germline ends. The germline gives CDR1 GTSNPN, CDR2 SVGIG (reference sequence). The CDR3 is 11 amino acids. In nucleotides, the CDR3 is TGTGCCTGGGGACATCGGTCCGAGCAGTACTTC. Translated: CAWGHRSEQYF.

The rearrangement uses TRBV5-1 and TRBJ1-2, with D unclear. Between the trimmed V and J ends, which lost 0 bases and 1 base, there was a span of 13 bases. There are 16 residues in the CDR3. Per germline, CDR1 SGHRS and CDR2 YFSETQ. The CDR3 DNA sequence: TGCGCCAGCAGCTTGGCCCCGAGAGAAATTAACTATGGCTACACCTTC. Its protein is CASSLAPREINYGYTF.

V is TRBV12-5 and J is TRBJ2-1; TRBD2 matches 13 bases. Germline lookup yields CDR1 LGHNT and CDR2 FRNRAP. The CDR3 totals 15 residues. J lost 9 bases, V lost 1 base, and 3 bases had no gene match. The CDR3: CASGLGLAGGGEQFF. The DNA for the CDR3 is TGTGCTAGTGGTTTGGGACTAGCGGGAGGCGGTGAGCAGTTCTTC.

The genes are TRBV2 and TRBJ2-7; D gene uncertain. Germline-derived CDR1 and CDR2 are SNHLY and FYNNEI. With 6 bases removed from V and 0 bases from J, the gap between germline ends came to 9 bases. This CDR3 is 13 amino acids long. The CDR3 is CASSAYPSYEQYF. CDR3 in DNA: TGTGCCAGCAGCGCGTACCCCTCCTACGAGCAGTACTTC.

V gene TRBV7-9 combines with J gene TRBJ1-6; 9 bases agree with TRBD1. CDR3 length: 15 residues. CDR1 is SEHNR, CDR2 FQNEAQ, per germline (reference sequence). The V and J ends lost 2 bases and 9 bases, in that order; junction bases with no gene match: 5. CDR3 in DNA: TGTGCCAGCAGCTTAATCGGACAGGGGATTTCACCCCTCCACTTT. This encodes CASSLIGQGISPLHF.

The rearrangement uses TRBV19 and TRBJ1-2; no definite D call. The germline gives CDR1 LNHDA, CDR2 SQIVND (reference sequence). The ends were cut back, 9 bases at V and 5 bases at J, with 28 bases in the middle. There are 17 residues in the CDR3. The CDR3, as DNA: TGTGCCAGCCAACTGTTCGGATGGGGTCGGCTAGGGTATGGCTACACCTTC. It yields the protein CASQLFGWGRLGYGYTF. Drawing the rest from reference TRBV19 and TRBJ1-2, the complete variable domain is DGGITQSPKYLFRKEGQNVTLSCEQNLNHDAMYWYRQDPGQGLRLIYYSQIVNDFQKGDIAEGYSVSREKKESFPLTVTSAQKNPTAFYLCASQLFGWGRLGYGYTFGSGTRLTVV.

The rearrangement joins TRBV6-1 to TRBJ2-3; 8 bases fit TRBD1. The CDR3 loop spans 14 amino acids. Per germline, CDR1 MNHNS and CDR2 SASEGT. V dropped 3 bases and J dropped 5; count of bases not matched to a gene: 4. CDR3 loop: CASSEPGGEDTQYF. The CDR3 DNA sequence: TGTGCCAGCAGTGAGCCAGGGGGCGAAGATACGCAGTATTTT.

The gene calls are TRBV15 and TRBJ2-5; D possibly uses TRBD1 or TRBD2 (5 bases each). The germline gives CDR1 LNHNV, CDR2 YYDKDF (reference sequence). The CDR3 spans 15 residues. Trimming left V 5 bases short and J 7 bases short, with 20 bases between. The CDR3 nucleotides are TGTGCCACCAGCCGACCCGGGACCGAGAAAGGGACCCAGTACTTC. Translation gives CATSRPGTEKGTQYF.

On this clone itself: At one of its ends the junction is not consistent with the germline gene, which may arise from a read error. This sequence joins TRBV7-4 and TRBJ2-5; tentatively, D is TRBD1 (6 bases). CDR1 SGHVT and CDR2 SQSDAQ come from the germline V gene. The CDR3 has 15 amino acids. The CDR3 here is CASSLGIRGQKTQYF. The CDR3 DNA reads TGTGCCAGCAGCTTAGGAATCAGGGGCCAAAAGACCCAGTACTTC.

This chain connects TRBV4-1 to TRBJ2-6; D not certain. The CDR3 spans 16 residues. Germline CDR1 and CDR2: MGHRA and YSYEKL. Trimming cost V 2 bases and J 0 bases, with 8 bases left between them. CDR3 nucleotide sequence: TGCGCCAGCAGCCAACCGACCCTCTCTGGGGCCAACGTCCTGACTTTC. This translates into CASSQPTLSGANVLTF.

The chain combines TRBV25-1 with TRBJ1-4, with 8 bases fitting TRBD1. The CDR3 runs 15 residues. V dropped 5 bases and J dropped 8; count of bases not matched to a gene: 10. Germline CDR1 reads MGHDK; CDR2 reads SYGVNS. The DNA of the CDR3 is TGTGCCAGCAGTCGACCCGGGACAGGCGAGGAAAAACTGTTTTTT. This sequence encodes CASSRPGTGEEKLFF.

This sequence joins TRBV6-2 or TRBV6-3 and TRBJ2-7, with 10 bases that match TRBD1. Germline V gives CDR1 MNHEY, CDR2 SVGEGT. V lost 4 bases, J lost 6 bases, and 9 bases stayed unmatched. This CDR3 region has 15 residues. CDR3 nucleotides: TGTGCCAGCAGTTCTTCCGGGACAGGGGTCACCGAGCAGTACTTC. Translating gives CASSSSGTGVTEQYF.

CDR3 in amino acids: CASRLTGAMNTEAFF. The CDR3 region has the DNA TGTGCCAGCAGACTAACGGGGGCCATGAACACTGAAGCTTTCTTT. The rearrangement uses TRBV27 and TRBJ1-1; D might be TRBD1 (6 bases). CDR3 length: 15 residues. Per the germline V gene, CDR1 is MNHEY and CDR2 is SMNVEV (reference sequence). V lost 6 bases and J lost 0, with 14 bases in between.

The V call is TRBV15, the J call TRBJ1-3; 9 positions match TRBD1. Losses at the gene ends were 0 bases for V and 2 bases for J; bases not matched to a gene: 5. CDR1 and CDR2 (germline): LNHNV, YYDKDF (reference sequence). This CDR3 region has 17 residues. The CDR3 loop is CATSRDKNRGPGNTIYF. DNA of the CDR3: TGTGCCACCAGCAGAGATAAGAACAGGGGGCCTGGAAACACCATATATTTT.

CDR3 in amino acids: CSVEEGPTKEHF. CDR3 in DNA: TGCAGCGTTGAAGAGGGGCCCACGAAGGAGCATTTT. V is TRBV29-1 and J is TRBJ1-5; tentative D call: TRBD1 (5 bases). Trimming took 0 bases from V and 14 from J, leaving 14 bases between them. Germline CDR1 and CDR2: SQVTM and ANQGSEA. This CDR3 has 12 residues.

This clone was counted a single time. The chain links TRBV5-1 to TRBJ1-1; the match to TRBD1 covers 10 bases. The trim removed 3 bases at V and 4 bases at J, leaving 6 bases unmatched. CDR3 length: 15 amino acids. The germline gives CDR1 SGHRS, CDR2 YFSETQ. The CDR3 DNA reads as TGCGCCAGCAGCTGGGACAGGGGCGATGTCACTGAAGCTTTCTTT. It yields the protein CASSWDRGDVTEAFF.

The rearrangement links TRBV9 to TRBJ2-7; maybe TRBD2 (5 bases). The germline V gene encodes CDR1 SGDLS and CDR2 YYNGEE. V was trimmed by 3 bases and J by 5 bases, leaving 18 bases between them. CDR3 length equals 15 residues. CDR3 region: CASSAIPGVKNEQYF. DNA for the CDR3: TGTGCCAGCAGCGCCATTCCCGGGGTTAAAAACGAGCAGTACTTC.

V and J are TRBV6-1 and TRBJ2-3; D uncertain. V was trimmed by 1 base and J by 0 bases, leaving 11 bases between them. The CDR3 consists of 16 residues. CDR1 is MNHNS, CDR2 SASEGT, per germline. Here the CDR3 DNA reads TGTGCCAGCAGTGAAGTGGCGTCAGTTAGCACAGATACGCAGTATTTT. Its protein is CASSEVASVSTDTQYF.

This clone is labeled as medium-sized. This sequence joins TRBV10-1 and TRBJ2-2, with 10 nucleotides matching TRBD2. J gave up 3 bases and V 6 bases, and 4 bases lay outside the gene matches. The length of the CDR3 is 15 residues. Germline lookup yields CDR1 WNHNN and CDR2 SYGVQD (reference sequence). The CDR3 loop is CASRAGTSDTGELFF. CDR3 DNA: TGCGCCAGCAGAGCCGGGACTAGCGACACCGGGGAGCTGTTTTTT.

The V call is TRBV18, the J call TRBJ2-7; D is undetermined. Deletions cut 2 bases from V and 2 bases from J, with 7 bases between. The CDR3 spans 13 residues. Germline CDR1 reads KGHSH; CDR2 reads LQKENI. The CDR3 nucleotides read TGTGCCAGCTCACCAGTAGGCCCCTACGAGCAGTACTTC. This gives the protein CASSPVGPYEQYF.

The rearrangement joins TRBV30 to TRBJ1-5, with 9 bases identical to TRBD1. The CDR3 loop spans 14 amino acids. Germline CDR1 and CDR2: GTSNPN and SVGIG (reference sequence). V lost 5 bases to trimming and J lost 7 bases; unmatched junction nucleotides: 9. This CDR3 reads CAWQKQGAGQPQHF. CDR3 nucleotide sequence: TGTGCCTGGCAAAAACAGGGGGCTGGACAGCCCCAGCATTTT.

The gene calls are TRBV24-1 and TRBJ2-1, with no clear D. Germline V gene lookup returns CDR1 KGHDR and CDR2 SFDVKD. The CDR3 loop spans 13 amino acids. Deletions cut 9 bases from V and 0 bases from J, with 8 bases between. Here the CDR3 reads CATETDSYNEQFF. The CDR3 region has the DNA TGTGCCACCGAGACTGACTCCTACAATGAGCAGTTCTTC.